This TCR beta chain is drawn from a study of OX40 agonist ivuxolimab in advanced cancers. Assay: immunoSEQ multiplex PCR; the TCRdb copy retains only in-frame clones and omits some. The sample lists 30,000 to 45,000 clones, 70% to 85% occurring once. The CDR3 spans 15 residues. V lost 0 bases and J lost 2, with 12 bases in between. The V gene's germline CDR1 is SGDLS and CDR2 YYNGEE. The chain employs TRBV9 and TRBJ2-7; perhaps TRBD1 as D (6 bases). The material sequenced was CD4+ or CD8+ T cells sorted from blood, taken in a trial of the OX40 agonist ivuxolimab. The receptor comes from an adult with an advanced solid tumor such as melanoma, head and neck, liver or kidney cancer. The CDR3 coding sequence is TGTGCCAGCAGCGTAGACCCGGACAGACCCTACGAGCAGTACTTC. The encoded protein is CASSVDPDRPYEQYF.